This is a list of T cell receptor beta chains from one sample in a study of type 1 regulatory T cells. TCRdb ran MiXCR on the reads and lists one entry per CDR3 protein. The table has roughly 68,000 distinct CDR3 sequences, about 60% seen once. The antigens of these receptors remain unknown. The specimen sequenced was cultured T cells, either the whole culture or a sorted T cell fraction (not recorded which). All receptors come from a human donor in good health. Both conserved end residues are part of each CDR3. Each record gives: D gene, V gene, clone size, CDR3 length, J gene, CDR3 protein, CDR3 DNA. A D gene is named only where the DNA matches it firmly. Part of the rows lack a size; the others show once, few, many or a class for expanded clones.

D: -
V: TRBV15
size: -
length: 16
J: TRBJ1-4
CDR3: CATSRGSGLRNEKLFF
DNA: TGTGCCACCAGCAGAGGGTCCGGGCTACGTAATGAAAAACTGTTTTTT

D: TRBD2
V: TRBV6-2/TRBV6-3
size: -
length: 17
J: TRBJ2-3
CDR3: CASSYSAASGAGDTQYF
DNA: TGTGCCAGCAGTTACTCGGCAGCTAGCGGAGCTGGAGATACGCAGTATTTT

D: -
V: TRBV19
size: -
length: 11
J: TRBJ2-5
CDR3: CASRGSETQYF
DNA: TGTGCCAGTAGAGGATCGGAGACCCAGTACTTC

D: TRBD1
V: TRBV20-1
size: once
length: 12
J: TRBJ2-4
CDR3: CSAPGQGTIKYF
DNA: TGCAGTGCCCCGGGACAGGGGACTATCAAGTACTTC

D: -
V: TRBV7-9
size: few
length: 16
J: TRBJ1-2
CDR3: CASSSGPRREAYGYTF
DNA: TGTGCCAGCAGCTCGGGGCCCCGACGGGAGGCCTATGGCTACACCTTC

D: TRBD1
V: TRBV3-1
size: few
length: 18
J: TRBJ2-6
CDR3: CASSQGWDRVPGANVLTF
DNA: TGTGCCAGCAGCCAAGGATGGGACAGGGTTCCTGGGGCCAACGTCCTGACTTTC

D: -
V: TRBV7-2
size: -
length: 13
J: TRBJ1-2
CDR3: CASSFQLNYGYTF
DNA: TGTGCCAGCAGCTTCCAGCTAAACTATGGCTACACCTTC

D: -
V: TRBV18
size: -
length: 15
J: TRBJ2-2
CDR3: CASSPPWGNTGELFF
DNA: TGTGCCAGCTCACCACCCTGGGGGAACACCGGGGAGCTGTTTTTT

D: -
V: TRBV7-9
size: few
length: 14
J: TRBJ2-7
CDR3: CASSLGTKSVEQYF
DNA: TGTGCCAGCAGCTTAGGGACGAAAAGTGTCGAGCAGTACTTC

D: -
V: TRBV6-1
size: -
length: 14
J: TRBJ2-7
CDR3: CASSRGLTSYEQYF
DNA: TGTGCCAGCAGTAGGGGACTCACCTCCTACGAGCAGTACTTC

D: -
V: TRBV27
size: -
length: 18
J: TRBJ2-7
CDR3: CASSSTGGWGSGRSEQYF
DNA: TGTGCCAGCAGTTCCACAGGGGGCTGGGGTAGCGGGAGATCCGAGCAGTACTTC

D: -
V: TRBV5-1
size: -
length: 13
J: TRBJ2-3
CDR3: CANSRDATDTQYF
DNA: TGCGCCAACAGCAGAGACGCCACAGATACGCAGTATTTT

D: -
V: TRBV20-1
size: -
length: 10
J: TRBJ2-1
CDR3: CSAQNNEQFF
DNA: TGCAGTGCTCAAAACAATGAGCAGTTCTTC

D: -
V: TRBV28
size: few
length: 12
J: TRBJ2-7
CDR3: CASSGSSYEQYF
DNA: TGTGCCAGCAGCGGGAGCTCCTACGAGCAGTACTTC

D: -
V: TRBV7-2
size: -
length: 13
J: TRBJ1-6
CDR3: CASSLGGNSPLHF
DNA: TGTGCCAGCAGCTTAGGAGGGAATTCACCCCTCCACTTT

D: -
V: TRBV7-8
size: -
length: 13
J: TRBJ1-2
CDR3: CATSLGGQNGYTF
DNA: TGTGCCACCAGCTTAGGCGGGCAGAATGGCTACACCTTC

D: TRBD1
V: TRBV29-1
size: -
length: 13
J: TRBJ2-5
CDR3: CSALDRDQETQYF
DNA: TGCAGCGCTCTCGACAGGGACCAAGAGACCCAGTACTTC

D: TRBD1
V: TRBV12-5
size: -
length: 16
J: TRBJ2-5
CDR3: CASGLAVMTGQETQYF
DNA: TGTGCTAGTGGTTTGGCCGTCATGACAGGGCAAGAGACCCAGTACTTC

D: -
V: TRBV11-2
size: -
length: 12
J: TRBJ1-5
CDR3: CASSSDNQPQHF
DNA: TGTGCCAGCAGCTCGGACAATCAGCCCCAGCATTTT

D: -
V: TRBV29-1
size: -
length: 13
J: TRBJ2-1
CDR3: CSVSVLEGGEQFF
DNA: TGCAGCGTTTCCGTCCTGGAAGGGGGGGAGCAGTTCTTC

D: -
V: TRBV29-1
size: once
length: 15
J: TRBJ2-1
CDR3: CSVVRGSSSYNEQFF
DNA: TGCAGCGTTGTTAGGGGGAGTAGCTCCTACAATGAGCAGTTCTTC

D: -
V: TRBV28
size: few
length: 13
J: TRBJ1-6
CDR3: CASRGGYNSPLHF
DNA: TGTGCCAGCAGAGGTGGCTATAATTCACCCCTCCACTTT